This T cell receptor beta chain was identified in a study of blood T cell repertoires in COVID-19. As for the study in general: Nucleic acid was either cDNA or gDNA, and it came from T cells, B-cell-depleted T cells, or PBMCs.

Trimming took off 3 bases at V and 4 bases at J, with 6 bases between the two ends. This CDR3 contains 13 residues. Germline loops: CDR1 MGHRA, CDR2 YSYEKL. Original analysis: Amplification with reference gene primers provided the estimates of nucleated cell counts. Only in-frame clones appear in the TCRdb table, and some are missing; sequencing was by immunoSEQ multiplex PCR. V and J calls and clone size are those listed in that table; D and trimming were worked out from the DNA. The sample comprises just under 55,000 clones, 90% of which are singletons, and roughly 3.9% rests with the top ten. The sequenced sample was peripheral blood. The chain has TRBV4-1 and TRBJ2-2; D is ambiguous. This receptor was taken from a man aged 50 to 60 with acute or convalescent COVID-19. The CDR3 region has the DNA TGCGCCAGCAGCCACGCGAGCACCGGGGAGCTGTTTTTT. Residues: CASSHASTGELFF.